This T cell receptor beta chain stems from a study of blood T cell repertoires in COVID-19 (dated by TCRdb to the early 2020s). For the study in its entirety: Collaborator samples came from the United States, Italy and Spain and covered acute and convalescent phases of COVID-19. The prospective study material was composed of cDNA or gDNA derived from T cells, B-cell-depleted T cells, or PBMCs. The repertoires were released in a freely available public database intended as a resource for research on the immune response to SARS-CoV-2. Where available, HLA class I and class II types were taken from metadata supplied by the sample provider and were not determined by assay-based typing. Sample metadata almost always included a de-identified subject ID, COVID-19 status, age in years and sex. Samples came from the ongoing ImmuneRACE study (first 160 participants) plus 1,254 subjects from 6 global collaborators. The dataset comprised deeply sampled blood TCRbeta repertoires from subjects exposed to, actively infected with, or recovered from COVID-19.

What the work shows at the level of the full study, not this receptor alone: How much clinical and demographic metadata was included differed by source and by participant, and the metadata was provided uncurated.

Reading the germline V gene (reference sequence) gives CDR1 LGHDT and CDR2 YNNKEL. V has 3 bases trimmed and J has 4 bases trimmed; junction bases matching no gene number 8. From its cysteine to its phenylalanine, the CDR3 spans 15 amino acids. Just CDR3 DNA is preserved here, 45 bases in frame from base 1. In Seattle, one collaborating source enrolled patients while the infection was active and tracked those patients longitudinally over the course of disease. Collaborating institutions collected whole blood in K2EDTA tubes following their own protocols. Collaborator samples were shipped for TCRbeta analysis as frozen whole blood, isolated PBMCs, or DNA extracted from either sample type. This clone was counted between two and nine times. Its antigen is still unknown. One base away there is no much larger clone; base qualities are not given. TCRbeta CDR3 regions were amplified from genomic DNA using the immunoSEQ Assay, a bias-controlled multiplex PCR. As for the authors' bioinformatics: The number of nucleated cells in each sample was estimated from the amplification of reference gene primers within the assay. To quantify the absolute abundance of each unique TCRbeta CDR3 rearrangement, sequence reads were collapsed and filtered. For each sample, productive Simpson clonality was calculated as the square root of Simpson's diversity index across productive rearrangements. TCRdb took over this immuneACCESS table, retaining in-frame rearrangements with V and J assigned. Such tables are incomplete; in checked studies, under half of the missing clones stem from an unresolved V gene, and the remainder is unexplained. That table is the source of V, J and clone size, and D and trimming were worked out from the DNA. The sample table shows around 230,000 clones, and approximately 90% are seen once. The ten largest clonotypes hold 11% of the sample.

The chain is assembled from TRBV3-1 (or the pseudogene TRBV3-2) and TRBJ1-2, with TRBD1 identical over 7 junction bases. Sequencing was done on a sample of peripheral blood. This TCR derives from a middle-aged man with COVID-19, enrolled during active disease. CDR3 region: CASSHGVRGIYGYTF. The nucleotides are TGTGCCAGCAGCCATGGGGTCAGGGGGATCTATGGCTACACCTTC.